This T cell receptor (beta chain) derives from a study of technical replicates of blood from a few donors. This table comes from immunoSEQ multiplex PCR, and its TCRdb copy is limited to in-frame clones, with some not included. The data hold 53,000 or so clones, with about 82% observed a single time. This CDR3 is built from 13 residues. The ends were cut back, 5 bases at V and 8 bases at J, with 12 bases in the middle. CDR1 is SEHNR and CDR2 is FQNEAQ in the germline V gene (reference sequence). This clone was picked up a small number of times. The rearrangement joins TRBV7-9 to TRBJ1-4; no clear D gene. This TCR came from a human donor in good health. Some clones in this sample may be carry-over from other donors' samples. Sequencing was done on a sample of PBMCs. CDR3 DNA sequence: TGTGCCAGCAGCGCGAGGTACGGGGAAAAACTGTTTTTT. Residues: CASSARYGEKLFF.